These 19 T cell receptor beta chains were sequenced from one sample in a study of blood T cell repertoires in COVID-19. This table comes from immunoSEQ multiplex PCR, and its TCRdb copy is limited to in-frame clones, with some not included. The table includes 140,000 or so clones, 85% to 90% detected once. Sequenced material: peripheral blood. Source of these receptors: a woman aged 55-75 years with active COVID-19.

Only one count was recorded for this clone. The chain carries TRBV3-1 (or the pseudogene TRBV3-2) and TRBJ1-5; D ambiguous. The germline gives CDR1 LGHDT, CDR2 YNNKEL (reference sequence). The CDR3 is 13 residues long. V lost 0 bases, J lost 4 bases, and 4 bases lay in between. In DNA form, the CDR3 reads TGTGCCAGCAGCCAAGATATGAATCAGCCCCAGCATTTT. Translating gives CASSQDMNQPQHF.

V gene TRBV18 combines with J gene TRBJ1-1; D not certain. CDR1 and CDR2 (germline): KGHSH, LQKENI. Trimming took off 3 bases at V and 7 bases at J, with 12 bases between the two ends. This CDR3 is built from 13 residues. CDR3 loop: CASSPRRQLEAFF. CDR3 DNA: TGTGCCAGCTCACCGCGGCGGCAGCTTGAAGCTTTCTTT.

The rearrangement joins TRBV14 to TRBJ2-7; 10 nucleotides align to TRBD2. The CDR3 consists of 17 residues. V was clipped by 7 bases and J by 0 bases; unmatched bases: 12. CDR1 and CDR2 (germline): SGHDN, FVKESK. CDR3 nucleotide sequence: TGTGCCAGCACCCCACTAGCGGGGAAACGGGCCTCCTACGAGCAGTACTTC. It encodes CASTPLAGKRASYEQYF.

The chain employs TRBV5-4 and TRBJ2-1, with 7 bases matching TRBD2. Trimming removed 4 bases from V and 5 bases from J; junction bases left unmatched: 12. The CDR3 length is 16 residues. Germline loops: CDR1 SGHNT, CDR2 YYREEE (reference sequence). CDR3: CASSRGVGVGNNEQFF. In DNA, the CDR3 is TGTGCCAGCAGCCGGGGGGTGGGAGTAGGGAACAATGAGCAGTTCTTC.

The rearrangement joins TRBV4-3 to TRBJ2-1, with 11 bases fitting TRBD2. Unmatched junction bases numbered 19, after V lost 4 bases and J lost 8 bases. Per the germline V gene, CDR1 is LGHNA and CDR2 is YSLEER. CDR3 length: 19 amino acids. As DNA, the CDR3 is TGCGCCAGCAGCCCTGGTTTGATAGCGGGAGGGCGTCCTACTGATGAGCAGTTCTTC. It encodes CASSPGLIAGGRPTDEQFF.

Turning to this clone: The junction and the germline gene differ at one end; a read error may be behind it. The chain joins TRBV7-7 to TRBJ2-2; 8 bases fit TRBD1. CDR1 and CDR2 (germline): SSHAT, FNYEAQ (reference sequence). This CDR3 region has 15 residues. The CDR3 sequence: CASSPDRVRGGELFF. The CDR3 bases are TGTGCTAGCAGCCCGGACAGGGTTCGCGGCGGGGAGCTGTTTTTT.

V usage is TRBV29-1 and J usage is TRBJ2-2; possibly TRBD2 for D (5 bases). The V end was cut by 7 bases, the J end by 6 bases, with 15 bases between. CDR3 length: 13 residues. CDR1 SQVTM and CDR2 ANQGSEA come from the germline V gene. The CDR3 nucleotides read TGCAGCGCTGGGGAGAGGGTTCCCGGGGAGCTGTTTTTT. Translating gives CSAGERVPGELFF.

The chain recombines TRBV4-1 with TRBJ2-1; D remains unclear. Trimming removed 2 bases from V and 10 bases from J, with 18 bases in between. Germline V gene sequence: CDR1 MGHRA, CDR2 YSYEKL. The CDR3 runs 15 residues. CDR3: CASSQPTQVFGEQFF. The CDR3 nucleotides are TGCGCCAGCAGCCAACCTACTCAGGTGTTTGGAGAGCAGTTCTTC.

The rearrangement joins TRBV30 to TRBJ2-5, with D perhaps matching TRBD2 (7 bases). The germline V gene has CDR1 GTSNPN and CDR2 SVGIG (reference sequence). The CDR3 sequence is 13 residues long. V was pared by 2 bases and J by 3 bases, with 10 bases between. The CDR3, as DNA: TGTGCCTGGAGTCAAGGGGGGGAAGAGACCCAGTACTTC. This codes for CAWSQGGEETQYF.

The rearrangement links TRBV28 to TRBJ2-7; 9 nucleotides match TRBD2. CDR3 length: 15 residues. Germline CDR1 is MDHEN and CDR2 is SYDVKM. V lost 5 bases to trimming and J lost 0 bases; unmatched junction nucleotides: 5. The CDR3 bases are TGTGCCAGCAGTGCCGGACTAGCGAACTCCTACGAGCAGTACTTC. This sequence encodes CASSAGLANSYEQYF.

This clone was found a few times. The chain links TRBV30 to TRBJ1-1; D not resolved. The germline V gene has CDR1 GTSNPN and CDR2 SVGIG (reference sequence). V was cut by 3 bases and J by 0 bases, with 5 bases left in between. The CDR3 is 12 amino acids. The CDR3 reads CAWSEVNTEAFF. The CDR3 nucleotides read TGTGCCTGGAGCGAGGTGAACACTGAAGCTTTCTTT.

V is TRBV7-9 and J is TRBJ2-1, with D perhaps matching TRBD2 (5 bases). Trimming removed 6 bases from V and 0 bases from J, with 12 bases in between. The V gene's germline CDR1 is SEHNR and CDR2 FQNEAQ (reference sequence). The CDR3 loop spans 15 amino acids. The CDR3 coding sequence is TGTGCCAGCAGGAGCTCGGGGAGCTCCTACAATGAGCAGTTCTTC. Translation: CASRSSGSSYNEQFF.

V and J are TRBV18 and TRBJ1-4; D gene ambiguous. Germline V gene sequence: CDR1 KGHSH, CDR2 LQKENI. This CDR3 spans 13 amino acids. Trimming removed 6 bases at V and 8 bases at J, with 13 bases between. CDR3 region: CASSPMEKEKLFF. CDR3 coding DNA: TGTGCCAGCTCTCCCATGGAGAAAGAAAAACTGTTTTTT.

The genes are TRBV29-1 and TRBJ2-1, with 14 bases fitting TRBD2. This CDR3 region has 15 residues. V shed 7 bases and J 1 base; nucleotides not matched to a gene: 3. The germline gives CDR1 SQVTM, CDR2 ANQGSEA. In DNA form, the CDR3 reads TGCAGCGCGACTAGCGGGAGGGAATCCTACAATGAGCAGTTCTTC. It codes for CSATSGRESYNEQFF.

This chain joins TRBV11-1 and TRBJ2-7; 7 bases are a match to TRBD1. V gave up 2 bases and J gave up 2 bases; unmatched junction bases: 3. This CDR3 has 14 residues. CDR1 is SGHAT and CDR2 is FQDESV in the germline V gene (reference sequence). CDR3 nucleotide sequence: TGTGCCAGCAGCTTAACAACAGGGGCCTACGAGCAGTACTTC. This gives the protein CASSLTTGAYEQYF. The full variable domain, its missing parts supplied by reference TRBV11-1 and TRBJ2-7, is EAEVAQSPRYKITEKSQAVAFWCDPISGHATLYWYRQILGQGPELLVQFQDESVVDDSQLPKDRFSAERLKGVDSTLKIQPAELGDSAMYLCASSLTTGAYEQYFGPGTRLTVT.

The chain combines TRBV9 with TRBJ2-2, with TRBD2 matching 11 bases. Trimming removed 4 bases from V and 4 bases from J; junction bases left unmatched: 9. CDR1 and CDR2 from the germline V gene are SGDLS and YYNGEE. The CDR3 has 17 amino acids. This chain's CDR3 is CASSSRRLAGPTGELFF. The CDR3 region has the DNA TGTGCCAGCAGCTCCCGCCGACTAGCGGGACCCACCGGGGAGCTGTTTTTT.

The rearrangement joins TRBV5-1 to TRBJ2-7; 7 nucleotides match TRBD2. Germline trimming cut 2 bases from V and 2 bases from J; bases unmatched to any gene: 7. Germline CDR1 reads SGHRS; CDR2 reads YFSETQ. The CDR3 totals 15 residues. The CDR3 here is CASSFTGTTTYEQYF. The CDR3 DNA follows: TGCGCCAGCAGCTTCACCGGGACTACTACCTACGAGCAGTACTTC.

This rearrangement joins TRBV9 to TRBJ2-2; 10 positions match TRBD1. Germline CDR1 and CDR2: SGDLS and YYNGEE. With V trimmed by 3 bases and J by 4 bases, 3 bases remained unmatched. CDR3 size: 15 residues. The CDR3 DNA sequence: TGTGCCAGCAGCGAGAGACAGGGGGCCACCGGGGAGCTGTTTTTT. It yields the protein CASSERQGATGELFF.

The rearrangement uses TRBV5-1 and TRBJ2-2; 10 bases are a match to TRBD1. CDR1 and CDR2 from the germline V gene are SGHRS and YFSETQ. This CDR3 region has 15 residues. The ends lost 7 bases at V and 6 bases at J; junction bases unmatched: 9. This CDR3 reads CASRLGQGVSGELFF. CDR3 nucleotide sequence: TGCGCCAGCCGCCTCGGACAGGGGGTGTCCGGGGAGCTGTTTTTT.